This is a list of T cell receptor beta chains from one sample in a study of T cells in tuberculosis. TCRdb's table, derived via immunoSEQ multiplex PCR, lists solely in-frame clones and lacks some. Of under 45,000 clones listed, around 90% were seen once; the top ten hold 2% to 2.5%. Material: PBMCs, obtained at tuberculosis diagnosis. The source of these receptors is an adult with tuberculosis. Both conserved end residues are part of each CDR3. D genes are given only for firm matches. Rows may omit the clone size; those that give it use once, few, many or a size class.

>.|once|TRBJ1-5|TRBV28
TGTGCCAGCAGTTTAACTTATAGCAATCAGCCCCAGCATTTT
CASSLTYSNQPQHF
>.|.|TRBJ1-2|TRBV4-3
TGCGCCAGCAGCCTTCAGGGTTACCTAAACTATGGCTACACCTTC
CASSLQGYLNYGYTF
>TRBD1|few|TRBJ2-7|TRBV6-9
TGTGCCAGCACCTCGGACAGGGGGAACGAGCAGTACTTC
CASTSDRGNEQYF
>.|.|TRBJ1-1|TRBV7-3
TGTGCCAGCAGCTTAAACCCCCCAGGTCTGAACACTGAAGCTTTCTTT
CASSLNPPGLNTEAFF
>.|.|TRBJ2-7|TRBV9
TGTGCCAGCAGCGTAATGGACGGGGCCTACGAGCAGTACTTC
CASSVMDGAYEQYF
>.|few|TRBJ1-1|TRBV4-3
TGCGCCAGCAGCCAAGATCATAAGGGTGGAGGGGCTTTCTTT
CASSQDHKGGGAFF
>TRBD1|once|TRBJ2-6|TRBV11-2
TGTGCCAGCAGCTTCGGGACAGGGGGCCGGGCGGTTGGGGCCAACGTCCTGACTTTC
CASSFGTGGRAVGANVLTF
>TRBD1|once|TRBJ1-1|TRBV6-5
TGTGCCAGCAGTTGGGACAGGGGTTTCGCTGAAGCTTTCTTT
CASSWDRGFAEAFF
>.|once|TRBJ1-1|TRBV19
TGTGCCAGTCGAGGCACTGAAGCTTTCTTT
CASRGTEAFF
>TRBD1|.|TRBJ2-7|TRBV4-3
TGCGCCAGCAGCCAAGATAGTGGCTCGGGGACAGGGGCGTACGAGCAGTACTTC
CASSQDSGSGTGAYEQYF
>TRBD2|.|TRBJ2-4|TRBV6-4
TGTGCCAGCAGTGCCTTAGCGGGGGGCCGAGACATTCAGTACTTC
CASSALAGGRDIQYF
>.|.|TRBJ2-1|TRBV28
TGTGCCAGCAGTTTAAGCCTTTACAATGAGCAGTTCTTC
CASSLSLYNEQFF
>.|once|TRBJ2-1|TRBV29-1
TGCAGCGTTGCGCGGCGGGGTGAGCAGTTCTTC
CSVARRGEQFF
>.|.|TRBJ2-7|TRBV6-1
TGTGCCAGCAGTGAAGCTGTGTGGTGGGCAGGGCTCTACGAGCAGTACTTC
CASSEAVWWAGLYEQYF
>TRBD2|.|TRBJ2-1|TRBV5-6
TGTGCCAGCAGCCCCCTAAAGCGGGGGTTTAACAATGAGCAGTTCTTC
CASSPLKRGFNNEQFF
>.|.|TRBJ1-6|TRBV21-1
TGTGCCAGCAGCAAAGGTCAGTCACCCCTCCACTTT
CASSKGQSPLHF
>.|.|TRBJ2-6|TRBV6-1
TGTGCCAGCAGTGTGCAGGGTCCGAGCTCTGGGGCCAACGTCCTGACTTTC
CASSVQGPSSGANVLTF
>.|few|TRBJ1-1|TRBV4-3
TGCGCCAGCAGCCCACCCCGGGGTGAAGCTTTCTTT
CASSPPRGEAFF
>.|.|TRBJ1-4|TRBV11-2
TGTGCCAGCAGCTTAGCTGGGGGCTATGAAAAACTGTTTTTT
CASSLAGGYEKLFF
>TRBD2|once|TRBJ2-3|TRBV27
TGTGCCAGCAGCCTCCCGGGACTAGCTAAAGATACGCAGTATTTT
CASSLPGLAKDTQYF
>TRBD1|.|TRBJ1-1|TRBV5-8
TGTGCCAGCAGCTTCCGGGACAGGGGTGACTTCACTGAAGCTTTCTTT
CASSFRDRGDFTEAFF
>TRBD2|.|TRBJ2-5|TRBV28
TGTGCCAGCAGTTTGGAGACTAGCGGGCGTGCAGAGACCCAGTACTTC
CASSLETSGRAETQYF
>.|.|TRBJ1-1|TRBV10-3
TGTGCCATCAGTCAACAGGGGAACACTGAAGCTTTCTTT
CAISQQGNTEAFF
>.|.|TRBJ1-1|TRBV6-4
TGTGCCAGCAGTGAAACAGGGATGAACACTGAAGCTTTCTTT
CASSETGMNTEAFF
>.|.|TRBJ1-1|TRBV5-1
TGCGCCAGCAGCCTAAGACACGGCACTGAAGCTTTCTTT
CASSLRHGTEAFF
>TRBD1|once|TRBJ1-6|TRBV19
TGTGCCAGTAGTGCCGACCCAGGGGGCGCAGGATCACCCCTCCACTTT
CASSADPGGAGSPLHF
>TRBD1|.|TRBJ2-2|TRBV4-1
TGCGCCAGTAGCTTCGGACAGGGGGCTTCCGGGGAGCTGTTTTTT
CASSFGQGASGELFF
>.|.|TRBJ1-1|TRBV2
TGTGCCAGCAGGCGAAACTTAATAGGGACCGGGAGGAGAGACGCTTTCTTT
CASRRNLIGTGRRDAFF
>.|.|TRBJ2-7|TRBV19
TGTGCCAGTAGTATCCACTTCAGACAGAATCTTTACGAGCAGTACTTC
CASSIHFRQNLYEQYF
>TRBD2|.|TRBJ2-3|TRBV5-4
TGTGCCAGCAGCTTGGCGGGCGTCGGGGGGACGCAGTATTTT
CASSLAGVGGTQYF
>.|.|TRBJ1-2|TRBV25-1
TGTGCCAGCAGTGAGTTCAGTGACTATGGCTACACCTTC
CASSEFSDYGYTF
>TRBD2|.|TRBJ2-2|TRBV29-1
TGCAGCGTTATTAGCGGGGGCTCGAACACCGGGGAGCTGTTTTTT
CSVISGGSNTGELFF
>.|.|TRBJ1-3|TRBV11-3
TGTGCCAGCAGCTTATTGTATTGGGAGAACACCATATATTTT
CASSLLYWENTIYF